Following are 29 T cell receptor beta chains from one sample sequenced in a study of shared clonotypes between healthy human individuals. Method: immunoSEQ multiplex PCR; TCRdb's copy keeps in-frame clones and lacks some. This table has 850,000 to 1,200,000 clones, more than 65% appearing once. Sequencing used memory CD4+ T cells sorted from blood. Subset indicated: CD45RA-negative fraction. The receptor set was obtained from a man between 18 and 29 years old in good health.

V usage is TRBV28 and J usage is TRBJ2-3, with D perhaps assigned TRBD1 or TRBD2 (6 bases each). The CDR3 has 16 residues. Trimming cost V 2 bases and J 10 bases, with 22 bases left between them. Germline lookup yields CDR1 MDHEN and CDR2 SYDVKM. CDR3 region: CASSLDGTGGLMAQYF. CDR3 DNA sequence: TGTGCCAGCAGTTTAGACGGGACTGGGGGCTTGATGGCGCAGTATTTT. Full variable domain (remainder filled in from reference TRBV28 and TRBJ2-3): DVKVTQSSRYLVKRTGEKVFLECVQDMDHENMFWYRQDPGLGLRLIYFSYDVKMKEKGDIPEGYSVSREKKERFSLILESASTNQTSMYLCASSLDGTGGLMAQYFGPGTRLTVL.

This clone was detected only a few times. The V gene is TRBV6-1, the J gene TRBJ2-2, with D possibly TRBD1 on 6 matching bases. The germline V gene encodes CDR1 MNHNS and CDR2 SASEGT. This CDR3 region has 14 residues. V dropped 10 bases and J dropped 6 bases, with 18 bases sitting between them. The CDR3 nucleotides are TGTGCCACGTTTTTAGACAGGATCGCCGGGGAGCTGTTTTTT. Translated, it gives CATFLDRIAGELFF.

The chain employs TRBV11-2 and TRBJ2-7; TRBD1 might be the D (6 bases). This CDR3 contains 14 residues. V lost 2 bases and J 6 bases, leaving 14 bases between the germline ends. Germline CDR1 is SGHAT and CDR2 is FQNNGV. The CDR3 region has the DNA TGTGCCAGCAGCTTACAGCAGGGGTTGAGCGAGCAGTACTTC. This sequence encodes CASSLQQGLSEQYF.

This rearrangement joins TRBV5-1 to TRBJ2-3; 10 positions agree with TRBD1. The CDR3 spans 16 residues. J gave up 4 bases and V 2 bases, and 7 bases lay outside the gene matches. CDR1 is SGHRS, CDR2 YFSETQ, per germline. This CDR3 is CASSFQGQGMADTQYF. The CDR3 nucleotides read TGCGCCAGCAGCTTCCAGGGACAGGGGATGGCAGATACGCAGTATTTT. The full variable domain, completed using reference TRBV5-1 and TRBJ2-3, is KAGVTQTPRYLIKTRGQQVTLSCSPISGHRSVSWYQQTPGQGLQFLFEYFSETQRNKGNFPGRFSGRQFSNSRSEMNVSTLELGDSALYLCASSFQGQGMADTQYFGPGTRLTVL.

The rearrangement links TRBV4-1 to TRBJ1-5; 9 bases map to TRBD1. V lost 5 bases, J lost 7 bases, and 12 bases stayed unmatched. This CDR3 contains 16 residues. Germline-derived CDR1 and CDR2 are MGHRA and YSYEKL. The CDR3 here is CASSVKGQGREQPQHF. In DNA form, the CDR3 reads TGCGCCAGCAGCGTTAAGGGACAGGGAAGGGAACAGCCCCAGCATTTT.

V usage is TRBV5-1 and J usage is TRBJ2-7; D is ambiguous. The germline V gene has CDR1 SGHRS and CDR2 YFSETQ. V was trimmed by 1 base and J by 3 bases, leaving 5 bases between them. The CDR3 has 12 amino acids. In DNA, the CDR3 is TGCGCCAGCAGCTTGCATAACTACGAGCAGTACTTC. Amino acids: CASSLHNYEQYF.

J is TRBJ1-2 and V is TRBV13; D is undetermined. The germline V gene encodes CDR1 PRHDT and CDR2 FYEKMQ (reference sequence). The CDR3 length is 14 residues. Trimming took 5 bases from V and 1 from J, leaving 11 bases between them. CDR3 sequence (DNA): TGTGCCAGCAGCCGGGAGAGTAATAACTATGGCTACACCTTC. Translated, it gives CASSRESNNYGYTF.

The J gene is TRBJ2-2, the V gene TRBV30; no clear D gene. Germline values: CDR1 GTSNPN, CDR2 SVGIG (reference sequence). V dropped 5 bases and J dropped 6 bases, with 7 bases sitting between them. The CDR3 is made up of 11 amino acids. DNA for the CDR3: TGTGCCTGGGGTAGGGCCGGGGAGCTGTTTTTT. Protein product: CAWGRAGELFF.

The chain recombines TRBV6-6 with TRBJ1-5, with TRBD1 matching 7 bases. The V and J ends lost 6 bases and 5 bases, in that order; junction bases with no gene match: 1. The CDR3 totals 12 residues. Germline CDR1 is MNHNY and CDR2 is SVGAGI (reference sequence). CDR3 DNA: TGTGCCAGCAGAGACAGGGATCAGCCCCAGCATTTT. Its translation is CASRDRDQPQHF.

This clone has a handful of counts. The chain links TRBV14 to TRBJ1-6; D is unresolved. CDR1 SGHDN and CDR2 FVKESK come from the germline V gene. The CDR3 contains 12 residues. Trimming removed 1 base from V and 7 bases from J, with 2 bases in between. CDR3 bases: TGTGCCAGCAGCCAAGCGAATTCACCCCTCCACTTT. This encodes CASSQANSPLHF. Full variable domain (missing parts from reference TRBV14 and TRBJ1-6): EAGVTQFPSHSVIEKGQTVTLRCDPISGHDNLYWYRRVMGKEIKFLLHFVKESKQDESGMPNNRFLAERTGGTYSTLKVQPAELEDSGVYFCASSQANSPLHFGNGTRLTVT.

The chain uses TRBV7-2 and TRBJ1-6; 9 bases align to TRBD1. V gave up 3 bases and J gave up 0 bases; unmatched junction bases: 3. Germline V gene lookup returns CDR1 SGHTA and CDR2 FQGNSA. The CDR3 is made up of 17 amino acids. CDR3 nucleotide sequence: TGTGCCAGCAGCTTCGGACAGGGGAGCTCCTATAATTCACCCCTCCACTTT. Its protein is CASSFGQGSSYNSPLHF.

The genes are TRBV9 and TRBJ2-3; D is ambiguous. The V and J ends lost 3 bases and 0 bases respectively, with 11 bases between them. Germline CDR1 is SGDLS and CDR2 is YYNGEE. The CDR3 is 15 residues long. The CDR3 bases are TGTGCCAGCAGCGCCAATCCGGTGAGCACAGATACGCAGTATTTT. Protein sequence: CASSANPVSTDTQYF.

Only a few counts were recorded for this clone. V and J are TRBV2 and TRBJ1-6; maybe TRBD1 (6 bases). V lost 6 bases and J 5 bases, leaving 14 bases between the germline ends. The CDR3 is 15 residues long. Per the germline V gene, CDR1 is SNHLY and CDR2 is FYNNEI. CDR3 sequence reads: CASRENTGNNSPLHF. The CDR3 DNA is TGTGCCAGCAGGGAGAATACAGGGAATAATTCACCCCTCCACTTT. The full variable domain, completed using reference TRBV2 and TRBJ1-6, is EPEVTQTPSHQVTQMGQEVILRCVPISNHLYFYWYRQILGQKVEFLVSFYNNEISEKSEIFDDQFSVERPDGSNFTLKIRSTKLEDSAMYFCASRENTGNNSPLHFGNGTRLTVT.

The chain links TRBV4-3 to TRBJ2-4; D gene uncertain. V lost 0 bases to trimming and J lost 10 bases, with 10 bases between them. The CDR3 extends over 13 amino acids. Germline-derived CDR1 and CDR2 are LGHNA and YSLEER. CDR3 coding DNA: TGCGCCAGCAGCCAAGAAGCCTATTTTATTCAGTACTTC. This translates into CASSQEAYFIQYF.

The chain has TRBV9 and TRBJ2-7; 8 nucleotides agree with TRBD2. V lost 3 bases to trimming and J lost 3 bases; unmatched junction nucleotides: 2. CDR3 length: 13 residues. Germline V gives CDR1 SGDLS, CDR2 YYNGEE. For the CDR3, the DNA is TGTGCCAGCAGCGAGGGGACTAGCTACGAGCAGTACTTC. This gives the protein CASSEGTSYEQYF. The variable domain in full, completed from reference TRBV9 and TRBJ2-7, reads DSGVTQTPKHLITATGQRVTLRCSPRSGDLSVYWYQQSLDQGLQFLIQYYNGEERAKGNILERFSAQQFPDLHSELNLSSLELGDSALYFCASSEGTSYEQYFGPGTRLTVT.

This clone was detected once. The chain couples TRBV9 to TRBJ1-3, with 8 bases identical to TRBD1. Germline V gene data show CDR1 as SGDLS and CDR2 as YYNGEE. V lost 4 bases to trimming and J lost 0 bases; unmatched junction nucleotides: 12. This CDR3 is built from 18 residues. The CDR3 is CASSTRPGQAVSGNTIYF. The CDR3 nucleotides read TGTGCCAGCAGCACGCGGCCGGGACAGGCTGTCTCTGGAAACACCATATATTTT.

The V and J genes are TRBV4-1 and TRBJ1-6; a possible D gene is TRBD1 (5 bases). The CDR3 totals 17 residues. The V end was cut by 3 bases, the J end by 5 bases, with 17 bases between. Per germline, CDR1 MGHRA and CDR2 YSYEKL. The CDR3 here is CASSQRAIGGDNSPLHF. CDR3 DNA: TGCGCCAGCAGCCAGAGGGCAATAGGAGGGGATAATTCACCCCTCCACTTT.

This clone was counted a few times. This sample also contains other DNA sequences that code for the same CDR3. CDR3 sequence (DNA): TGTGCCAGCTCACCACTTTACACTGAAGCTTTCTTT. It specifies CASSPLYTEAFF. The rearrangement joins TRBV18 to TRBJ1-1; unclear D gene. CDR1 and CDR2 from the germline V gene are KGHSH and LQKENI. The germline V and J ends were trimmed by 1 base and 3 bases, with 3 bases remaining between them. The CDR3 contains 12 residues.

Turning to this clone: The same CDR3 can be traced to other DNA sequences in this sample. V usage is TRBV7-8 and J usage is TRBJ1-2, with D hard to call. CDR1 and CDR2 from the germline V gene are SGHVS and FQNEAQ. V was cut by 1 base and J by 4 bases, with 7 bases left in between. This CDR3 region has 13 residues. CDR3 nucleotides: TGTGCCAGCAGCTTAGGAGCAGGCTATGGCTACACCTTC. Protein product: CASSLGAGYGYTF.

This clone is a singleton in its sample. V is TRBV5-1 and J is TRBJ2-1, with 13 positions matching TRBD2. The CDR3 runs 15 residues. CDR1 and CDR2 from the germline V gene are SGHRS and YFSETQ. V dropped 8 bases and J dropped 4; count of bases not matched to a gene: 6. This CDR3 reads CASRLAGGRYNEQFF. The DNA for the CDR3 is TGCGCCAGTAGACTAGCGGGAGGCCGTTACAATGAGCAGTTCTTC.

The V gene is TRBV28, the J gene TRBJ2-5, with a weak D call TRBD1 (6 bases). The germline V and J ends were trimmed by 2 bases and 2 bases, with 9 bases remaining between them. Germline lookup yields CDR1 MDHEN and CDR2 SYDVKM. This CDR3 spans 14 amino acids. CDR3 in DNA: TGTGCCAGCAGTTTAGATACAGGGCAAGAGACCCAGTACTTC. Residues: CASSLDTGQETQYF. The variable domain in full, completed from reference TRBV28 and TRBJ2-5, reads DVKVTQSSRYLVKRTGEKVFLECVQDMDHENMFWYRQDPGLGLRLIYFSYDVKMKEKGDIPEGYSVSREKKERFSLILESASTNQTSMYLCASSLDTGQETQYFGPGTRLLVL.

This chain connects TRBV10-2 to TRBJ1-5; the match to TRBD1 covers 8 bases. The CDR3 contains 15 residues. CDR1 is WSHSY, CDR2 SAAADI, per germline. V shed 6 bases, J shed 0 bases, and the junction held 4 bases outside the gene matches. CDR3 nucleotides: TGCGCCAGCAGAGAAACAGGGGGTAGCAATCAGCCCCAGCATTTT. Translated: CASRETGGSNQPQHF.

The CDR3 loop is CASSLYWGNSPLHF. The CDR3 bases are TGTGCCAGCAGCCTCTATTGGGGTAATTCACCCCTCCACTTT. The V call is TRBV9, the J call TRBJ1-6; D is uncertain. Trimming pared 4 bases from V and 6 bases from J, leaving 11 bases between. CDR1 and CDR2 from the germline V gene are SGDLS and YYNGEE. CDR3 length: 14 residues.

The chain has TRBV7-2 and TRBJ2-4, with D maybe TRBD2 (5 bases). Trimming took off 5 bases at V and 8 bases at J, with 10 bases between the two ends. The CDR3 runs 12 residues. Germline CDR1 is SGHTA and CDR2 is FQGNSA. The CDR3 DNA is TGTGCCAGCAGCCCCGGAGGTGACATTCAGTACTTC. Translating it yields CASSPGGDIQYF.

The gene calls are TRBV7-8 and TRBJ1-3, with D perhaps TRBD1 (6 bases). Germline V CDR1 and CDR2: SGHVS, FQNEAQ. The CDR3 is 18 amino acids. Trimming cost V 1 base and J 0 bases, with 16 bases left between them. The DNA of the CDR3 is TGTGCCAGCAGCTTAGTGGGCAGGGGCGTTCTCTCTGGAAACACCATATATTTT. As protein: CASSLVGRGVLSGNTIYF. Variable domain in full (rest from reference TRBV7-8 and TRBJ1-3): GAGVSQSPRYKVAKRGQDVALRCDPISGHVSLFWYQQALGQGPEFLTYFQNEAQLDKSGLPSDRFFAERPEGSVSTLKIQRTQQEDSAVYLCASSLVGRGVLSGNTIYFGEGSWLTVV.

The V gene is TRBV7-9, the J gene TRBJ2-3; maybe TRBD2 (5 bases). V was cut by 7 bases and J by 4 bases, with 9 bases left in between. Germline assignment: CDR1 SEHNR and CDR2 FQNEAQ (reference sequence). The CDR3 runs 12 residues. In DNA form, the CDR3 reads TGTGCCAGCAAAGAGGGTTCAGATACGCAGTATTTT. Translation: CASKEGSDTQYF.

This clone appeared a single time. V usage is TRBV5-6 and J usage is TRBJ2-7; D is undetermined. Germline V gene lookup returns CDR1 SGHDT and CDR2 YYEEEE. This CDR3 spans 14 amino acids. Trimming shortened V by 1 base and J by 9 bases, and 17 bases separated the two germline ends. This CDR3 reads CASSLNIRYEWQYF. The CDR3 DNA sequence: TGTGCCAGCAGCTTGAATATTAGGTACGAGTGGCAGTACTTC.

Concerning this clone: A read error likely explains this, since a far larger clone differs by one base. The chain carries TRBV2 and TRBJ2-5; TRBD1 might be the D (6 bases). Germline V gene data show CDR1 as SNHLY and CDR2 as FYNNEI. V was clipped by 6 bases and J by 1 base, with 9 bases between them. This CDR3 is built from 13 residues. The CDR3, as DNA: TGTGCCAGCAGGTACAGGGTCCAAGAGACCCAGTACTTC. Protein sequence: CASRYRVQETQYF.

This clone was found a few times. V is TRBV10-3 and J is TRBJ2-7, with 9 nucleotides matching TRBD2. The CDR3 consists of 13 residues. Germline trimming cut 5 bases from V and 9 bases from J; bases unmatched to any gene: 8. The germline V gene has CDR1 ENHRY and CDR2 SYGVKD. The CDR3: CAISLAGSEGQYF. DNA for the CDR3: TGTGCCATCAGTCTAGCGGGGTCGGAGGGGCAGTACTTC.